A selection of T cell receptor beta chains follows, all from one sample in a study of T cells after yellow fever vaccination. TCRdb re-derived calls from the 5' RACE reads in MiXCR, one entry per CDR3 protein. Among fewer than 450,000 distinct CDR3 sequences listed, more than 9% were seen once. The sequences come from PBMCs, collected on the day of the first yellow fever vaccination. Receptors were obtained from a man aged 18 to 35 who received the YFV17D yellow fever vaccine. CDR3s include the opening cysteine and the closing phenylalanine or tryptophan. The D gene is left open where the match is weak. Clone size, where shown, is once, few, many, or a class for clones that have expanded.

clone_size	j_call	v_call	d_call	cdr3_nt	cdr3_aa
few	TRBJ1-1	TRBV10-3	.	TGTGCCATCAGTGAGACGGGTGGGGACACTGAAGCTTTCTTT	CAISETGGDTEAFF
.	TRBJ2-6	TRBV7-2	.	TGTGCCAGCAGCTTAATGAGGGCCTCTGGGGCCAACGTCCTGACTTTC	CASSLMRASGANVLTF
few	TRBJ2-1	TRBV5-5	TRBD2	TGTGCCAGCAGCTACCGACTAGCGGGGGACTCCTACAATGAGCAGTTCTTC	CASSYRLAGDSYNEQFF
.	TRBJ1-4	TRBV9	TRBD1	TGTGCCAGCAGCGGGACAGGGGGCCCGAATGAAAAACTGTTTTTT	CASSGTGGPNEKLFF
many	TRBJ2-1	TRBV24-1	.	TGTGCCACCAGTGATTTCGGGGGTAATGAGCAGTTCTTC	CATSDFGGNEQFF
.	TRBJ1-2	TRBV9	.	TGTGCCAGCAGCCCAGGACAGAACCTAATGGATGGCTACACCTTC	CASSPGQNLMDGYTF
few	TRBJ2-1	TRBV18	.	TGTGCCAGCTCGCCGATAGATGAGCAGTTCTTC	CASSPIDEQFF
.	TRBJ2-7	TRBV10-2	.	TGCGCCAGCAGCCCCGACTGGGGGAGCTCCTACGAGCAGTACTTC	CASSPDWGSSYEQYF
few	TRBJ1-2	TRBV19	.	TGTGCCAGTAGCCCAACGAGGGGAGGCTACACCTTC	CASSPTRGGYTF
few	TRBJ1-1	TRBV12-3/TRBV12-4	.	TGTGCCAGCAGGCGCAGGGTTTGGCCTCCGCGGTTCCTTTACACTGAAGCTTTCTTT	CASRRRVWPPRFLYTEAFF
.	TRBJ2-3	TRBV20-1	TRBD2	TGCAGTGCTAGCCCATTCACTAGCGGGAGTAGCACAGATACGCAGTATTTT	CSASPFTSGSSTDTQYF
.	TRBJ1-5	TRBV11-2	.	TGTGCCAGCAGCTTAAAGGGTGGCCAGGGGAAAAATAGCAATCAGCCCCAGCATTTT	CASSLKGGQGKNSNQPQHF
few	TRBJ1-5	TRBV6-2/TRBV6-3	TRBD1	TGTGCCAGCAGCTCAACAGGGGGCGGAAAATATCAGCCCCAGCATTTT	CASSSTGGGKYQPQHF
few	TRBJ1-5	TRBV7-2	TRBD1	TGTGCCAGCAGCGCTGGGACAGGATCCCAGCCCCAGCATTTT	CASSAGTGSQPQHF
.	TRBJ1-1	TRBV7-9	.	TGTGCCAGCAGCTCGATAAGGACCTCCGAGAACACTGAAGCTTTCTTT	CASSSIRTSENTEAFF
few	TRBJ2-1	TRBV11-2	.	TGTGCCAGCAGCTTAGGTCCTCCAAACAATGAGCAGTTCTTC	CASSLGPPNNEQFF
.	TRBJ1-4	TRBV29-1	TRBD1	TGCAGCGTCACAGGGGGTTACCCTCCAACTAATGAAAAACTGTTTTTT	CSVTGGYPPTNEKLFF
few	TRBJ2-2	TRBV6-2/TRBV6-3	.	TGTGCCAGCCAGACCCGCTCTTACACCGGGGAGCTGTTTTTT	CASQTRSYTGELFF
.	TRBJ2-2	TRBV20-1	.	TGCAGTGCCATCTCCAGCGCATCCTCGAACACCGGGGAGCTGTTTTTT	CSAISSASSNTGELFF
few	TRBJ2-7	TRBV20-1	TRBD1	TGCAGTGCTAGCTGGGACAGGGGTCTCTACGAGCAGTACTTC	CSASWDRGLYEQYF
.	TRBJ2-3	TRBV27	.	TGTGCCAGCAGTTTAGTGGGACTTCACACAGATACGCAGTATTTT	CASSLVGLHTDTQYF
.	TRBJ2-1	TRBV6-2/TRBV6-3	TRBD1	TGTGCCAGCAGTTACACCCGGACAGGGGTGTACAATGAGCAGTTCTTC	CASSYTRTGVYNEQFF
few	TRBJ1-1	TRBV5-1	.	TGCGCCAGCAGCTTGGAGTCGGTAGGGAGCACTGAAGCTTTCTTT	CASSLESVGSTEAFF
.	TRBJ2-3	TRBV7-8	TRBD2	TGTGCCAGCAGCTTCTACTCCGGGGGGAGAACTAGCACAGATACGCAGTATTTT	CASSFYSGGRTSTDTQYF
few	TRBJ2-7	TRBV7-2	TRBD2	TGTGCCAGCAGCTCCGCGGGTACTAGCGGGTCCTACGAGCAGTACTTC	CASSSAGTSGSYEQYF
.	TRBJ2-5	TRBV18	.	TGTGCCAGCTCACCAATGATCGAGACCCAGTACTTC	CASSPMIETQYF
few	TRBJ2-1	TRBV28	TRBD2	TGTGCCAGCAGTTTATGGGGAGCGGGGGGGTTGTACAATGAGCAGTTCTTC	CASSLWGAGGLYNEQFF